Here is one TCR beta chain with its context. The antigen is undetermined. The study ran its PCR with 60 Vbeta and 13 Jbeta primers. Produced via immunoSEQ multiplex PCR; TCRdb's table is partial and in-frame only. The sample comprises 150,000 to 200,000 clones, 75% to 90% of which are singletons, and 1.5% rests with the top ten. The ends lost 4 bases at V and 2 bases at J; junction bases unmatched: 2. CDR3 length: 15 amino acids. Germline CDR1 reads MNHEY; CDR2 reads SMNVEV (reference sequence). This record comes from a study of cytomegalovirus exposure and HLA in healthy donors. Across the whole study: Earlier results showed roughly 120 million unique TCR beta sequences derived from some 180 million T cells. 81% of around 400 genotyped donors fell in the Caucasian-associated ancestry cluster. General study results and limits: The majority of TCR sequences were rare, yet some public TCRs appeared in many donors. Among the sequence variants, a highly shared cluster was likely an artifact of sequencing.

The source of this sequence is a woman aged 18-29 years in good health and CMV-seronegative. Specimen: PBMCs. V usage is TRBV27 and J usage is TRBJ2-6; 7 bases align to TRBD2. The CDR3 DNA reads as TGTGCCAGCAGTTGGGGGGGAACTGGGGCCAACGTCCTGACTTTC. Translation gives CASSWGGTGANVLTF.